The 21 T cell receptor beta chains below all came from one sample that was sequenced in a study of PD-1 blockade in classical Hodgkin lymphoma. Profiled with immunoSEQ multiplex PCR; TCRdb holds only in-frame clones, not every one. The table shows tens of thousands of clones, with around 80% occurring only once. Regarding time point: cycle 4 day 1 (C4D1), after six to seven weeks of nivolumab. Patients all relapsed after autologous stem cell transplantation, and there was variation in brentuximab vedotin exposure. Specimen: peripheral blood mononuclear cells (PBMCs), collected before the fourth cycle of nivolumab. Every receptor here comes from a human donor with classical Hodgkin lymphoma.

This chain links TRBV5-1 with TRBJ2-3, with TRBD1 matching over 12 bases. Germline CDR1 is SGHRS and CDR2 is YFSETQ. The length of the CDR3 is 16 residues. V shed 0 bases and J 4 bases; nucleotides not matched to a gene: 3. The CDR3 here is CASSLAGTGGADTQYF. Here the CDR3 DNA reads TGCGCCAGCAGCTTGGCCGGGACAGGGGGCGCAGATACGCAGTATTTT.

The CDR3, as DNA: TGTGCCAGCAGTTCAGCTTATAGGGTTACCTACAATGAGCAGTTCTTC. Translation: CASSSAYRVTYNEQFF. The V and J genes are TRBV27 and TRBJ2-1, with no clear D. Germline CDR1 reads MNHEY; CDR2 reads SMNVEV (reference sequence). The CDR3 covers 16 residues. V was clipped by 4 bases and J by 2 bases, with 15 bases between them.

V usage is TRBV29-1 and J usage is TRBJ2-5; 7 bases line up with TRBD1. The V gene's germline CDR1 is SQVTM and CDR2 ANQGSEA. After removal of 8 bases from V and 5 bases from J, the junction contained 8 bases not matched to a gene. The CDR3 runs 12 residues. The CDR3 spells CSTGDGFETQYF. CDR3 sequence (DNA): TGCAGCACAGGGGATGGATTTGAGACCCAGTACTTC. The full variable domain, its missing parts supplied by reference TRBV29-1 and TRBJ2-5, is SAVISQKPSRDICQRGTSLTIQCQVDSQVTMMFWYRQQPGQSLTLIATANQGSEATYESGFVIDKFPISRPNLTFSTLTVSNMSPEDSSIYLCSTGDGFETQYFGPGTRLLVL.

This clone was observed a single time. CDR3 protein: CASSSLVGQAQSNYGYTF. The CDR3 bases are TGTGCCAGCAGCTCCCTAGTTGGACAGGCCCAATCTAACTATGGCTACACCTTC. The V call is TRBV11-2, the J call TRBJ1-2; TRBD1 aligns across 7 bases. The germline V gene encodes CDR1 SGHAT and CDR2 FQNNGV. V dropped 4 bases and J dropped 0; count of bases not matched to a gene: 14. This CDR3 contains 18 residues. The entire variable domain, with the rest obtained from reference TRBV11-2 and TRBJ1-2, is as follows: EAGVAQSPRYKIIEKRQSVAFWCNPISGHATLYWYQQILGQGPKLLIQFQNNGVVDDSQLPKDRFSAERLKGVDSTLKIQPAKLEDSAVYLCASSSLVGQAQSNYGYTFGSGTRLTVV.

V gene TRBV19 combines with J gene TRBJ2-3; 8 nucleotides match TRBD1. The CDR3 extends over 15 amino acids. CDR1 is LNHDA, CDR2 SQIVND, per germline (reference sequence). With 3 bases clipped from V and 5 bases from J, the junction kept 7 bases outside the gene matches. In nucleotides, the CDR3 is TGTGCCAGTAGTATTCGGACAGGGCAGGGAGATACGCAGTATTTT. It translates to CASSIRTGQGDTQYF.

This clone has only a few counts. The rearrangement joins TRBV5-4 to TRBJ1-4; TRBD1 matches at 9 bases. Germline assignment: CDR1 SGHNT and CDR2 YYREEE (reference sequence). The V segment lost 3 bases and the J segment 1 base; nucleotides outside the gene matches: 7. The CDR3 extends over 17 amino acids. CDR3 nucleotide sequence: TGTGCCAGCAGCTCGCCGGGACAGGGATTAACTAATGAAAAACTGTTTTTT. It is translated as CASSSPGQGLTNEKLFF.

Concerning this clone: At the DNA level, this CDR3 is encoded by other sequences in the same sample as well. This chain uses TRBV2 with TRBJ1-5; D is unclear. Trimming took off 6 bases at V and 4 bases at J, with 7 bases between the two ends. Germline CDR1 SNHLY, CDR2 FYNNEI. CDR3 size: 12 residues. DNA of the CDR3: TGTGCCAGCAGCGGCGGGAATCAGCCCCAGCATTTT. It encodes CASSGGNQPQHF.

This sequence joins TRBV5-1 and TRBJ2-1; 10 bases map to TRBD2. Germline CDR1 SGHRS, CDR2 YFSETQ. The CDR3 is 16 residues long. V gave up 4 bases and J gave up 10 bases; unmatched junction bases: 14. The CDR3 DNA is TGCGCCAGCAGCCCCGGGCTAGCGGGAGCATTAATCGAGCAGTTCTTC. Its translation: CASSPGLAGALIEQFF.

This clone has more than one count but fewer than ten. This sequence joins TRBV10-3 and TRBJ2-7; 11 nucleotides align to TRBD2. CDR3 length: 13 amino acids. The junction had 9 bases not matched to a gene; V was cut back by 11 bases and J by 6 bases. Germline values: CDR1 ENHRY, CDR2 SYGVKD. Here the CDR3 reads CAATGLAGGEQYF. DNA of the CDR3: TGTGCCGCAACGGGGCTAGCGGGAGGCGAGCAGTACTTC.

A single count supports this clone. The J gene is TRBJ1-2, the V gene TRBV7-9; 7 bases are shared with TRBD1. Germline CDR1 and CDR2: SEHNR and FQNEAQ (reference sequence). The CDR3 is 12 amino acids. Trimming took 5 bases from V and 8 from J; bases not matched to a gene: 5. This chain's CDR3 is CASSQGGWGYTF. The CDR3 DNA is TGTGCCAGCAGCCAGGGGGGCTGGGGCTACACCTTC.

The V and J genes are TRBV6-4 and TRBJ2-7, with TRBD1 matching 10 bases. V gave up 6 bases and J gave up 0 bases; unmatched junction bases: 14. The germline V gene has CDR1 MRHNA and CDR2 SNTAGT. The CDR3 loop spans 18 amino acids. This chain's CDR3 is CASSRGQGSSRGSYEQYF. CDR3 DNA sequence: TGTGCCAGCAGCCGGGGACAGGGGTCCTCTCGGGGCTCCTACGAGCAGTACTTC.

This rearrangement joins TRBV15 to TRBJ2-5; TRBD2 agrees at 15 bases. The CDR3 is 16 residues long. The germline CDR1 and CDR2 sequences are LNHNV and YYDKDF (reference sequence). The trim removed 5 bases at V and 3 bases at J, leaving 4 bases unmatched. The CDR3: CATSVGTSGRKETQYF. Here the CDR3 DNA reads TGTGCCACCAGCGTCGGGACTAGCGGGAGGAAAGAGACCCAGTACTTC.

This chain uses TRBV7-2 with TRBJ1-5; a possible D gene is TRBD1 (5 bases). CDR3 length: 16 residues. Germline CDR1 reads SGHTA; CDR2 reads FQGNSA. Trimming cost V 1 base and J 2 bases, with 12 bases left between them. The CDR3 nucleotides read TGTGCCAGCAGCTTAGGAGACTTACAGGGCAATCAGCCCCAGCATTTT. It specifies CASSLGDLQGNQPQHF. The whole variable domain, filled in from reference TRBV7-2 and TRBJ1-5, reads GAGVSQSPSNKVTEKGKDVELRCDPISGHTALYWYRQSLGQGLEFLIYFQGNSAPDKSGLPSDRFSAERTGGSVSTLTIQRTQQEDSAVYLCASSLGDLQGNQPQHFGDGTRLSIL.

The chain recombines TRBV5-4 with TRBJ2-1; tentative D call: TRBD1 (5 bases). The CDR3 spans 13 residues. Germline CDR1 reads SGHNT; CDR2 reads YYREEE (reference sequence). The ends were cut back, 4 bases at V and 8 bases at J, with 13 bases in the middle. DNA of the CDR3: TGTGCCAGCAGCCAGGGCACAGTGGATGAGCAGTTCTTC. This translates into CASSQGTVDEQFF.

The CDR3 region has the DNA TGTGCCAGCAGAGCACGGGACAGGGGATCCTACGAGCAGTACTTC. Protein product: CASRARDRGSYEQYF. The chain joins TRBV28 to TRBJ2-7; the match to TRBD1 covers 10 bases. Trimming removed 6 bases from V and 1 base from J; junction bases left unmatched: 6. There are 15 residues in the CDR3. The germline V gene has CDR1 MDHEN and CDR2 SYDVKM.

The rearrangement links TRBV7-8 to TRBJ2-1; D gene uncertain. Germline V gene data show CDR1 as SGHVS and CDR2 as FQNEAQ. V gave up 5 bases and J gave up 8 bases, with 7 bases separating them. The length of the CDR3 is 11 residues. CDR3 residues: CASSPLDEQFF. The CDR3 coding sequence is TGTGCCAGCAGCCCCCTGGATGAGCAGTTCTTC.

The chain is built from TRBV6-5 and TRBJ1-3; TRBD1 matches 7 bases. CDR3 size: 14 residues. Germline CDR1 MNHEY, CDR2 SVGAGI. Unmatched junction bases numbered 6, after V lost 6 bases and J lost 4 bases. In DNA, the CDR3 is TGTGCCAGCAGAGAACAGGGGTCCGGAAACACCATATATTTT. This codes for CASREQGSGNTIYF.

J is TRBJ1-6 and V is TRBV30, with a weak D call TRBD1 (5 bases). The CDR3 totals 17 residues. Looked up from germline, CDR1 is GTSNPN and CDR2 is SVGIG (reference sequence). Trimming stripped 4 bases from V and 3 bases from J, with 19 bases between. The CDR3 bases are TGTGCCTGGAAGCCCTCTTTGGGGGGGAGCTATAATTCACCCCTCCACTTT. It codes for CAWKPSLGGSYNSPLHF.

This chain connects TRBV5-4 to TRBJ1-2, with 7 bases lining up with TRBD1. V gave up 5 bases and J gave up 3 bases; unmatched junction bases: 7. Germline assignment: CDR1 SGHNT and CDR2 YYREEE (reference sequence). The CDR3 totals 14 residues. The CDR3 DNA is TGTGCCAGCAGACAAGCAGGGGGAGACTATGGCTACACCTTC. Translation: CASRQAGGDYGYTF.

The chain links TRBV12-2 to TRBJ1-2. TRBV12-2 is termed a pseudogene. The CDR3 is 21 residues long. DNA for the CDR3: TGTGCAAGTCGCCCCACGGGGATTTATTACCCGAATCCTAAAGCTAACTATGGCTACACCTTC. It specifies CASRPTGIYYPNPKANYGYTF.

The chain combines TRBV10-2 with TRBJ2-2; no firm D call. The CDR3 contains 12 residues. Trimming removed 0 bases at V and 7 bases at J, with 3 bases between. In germline, CDR1 is WSHSY, CDR2 SAAADI. In nucleotides, the CDR3 is TGCGCCAGCAGTGAGTCACACGGGGAGCTGTTTTTT. Its translation: CASSESHGELFF.